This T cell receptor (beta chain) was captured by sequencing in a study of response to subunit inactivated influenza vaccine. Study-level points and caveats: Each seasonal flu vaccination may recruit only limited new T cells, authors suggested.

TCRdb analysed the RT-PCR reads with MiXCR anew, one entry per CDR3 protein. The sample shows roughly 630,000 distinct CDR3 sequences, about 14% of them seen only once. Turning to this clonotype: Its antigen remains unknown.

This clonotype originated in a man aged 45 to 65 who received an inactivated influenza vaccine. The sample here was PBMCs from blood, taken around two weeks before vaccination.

DNA of the CDR3: TGTGCCAGCAGTGTCCCCGGGGGACACTCCTACGAGCAGTACTTC. It yields the protein CASSVPGGHSYEQYF. The gene calls are TRBV28 and TRBJ2-7; tentatively, D is TRBD1 or TRBD2 (6 bases each). Deletions cut 5 bases from V and 0 bases from J, with 14 bases between. The CDR3 is 15 residues long. Germline-derived CDR1 and CDR2 are MDHEN and SYDVKM.